The 24 T cell receptor beta chains in this list originate from one sample, sequenced in a study of T cell responses to AZD1222 COVID-19 vaccine. Produced via immunoSEQ multiplex PCR; TCRdb's table is partial and in-frame only. The sample gives about 120,000 clones, roughly nine tenths of which show up once; 2% to 3% is in the top ten. The sample in question was peripheral blood, obtained on day 0 of AZD1222 vaccination. The receptors originated from an adult in good health.

The rearrangement joins TRBV7-9 to TRBJ2-1; 11 nucleotides align to TRBD1. This CDR3 contains 15 residues. CDR1 is SEHNR, CDR2 FQNEAQ, per germline (reference sequence). V shed 5 bases and J 8 bases; nucleotides not matched to a gene: 8. CDR3 bases: TGTGCCAGCAGCACGGACAGGGGGCCGTCCCATGAGCAGTTCTTC. Encoded protein: CASSTDRGPSHEQFF.

The chain recombines TRBV30 with TRBJ1-6, with D perhaps matching TRBD1 (5 bases). Trimming removed 0 bases at V and 6 bases at J, with 9 bases between. This CDR3 spans 14 amino acids. Germline CDR1 and CDR2: GTSNPN and SVGIG (reference sequence). CDR3 sequence reads: CAWSVGEPNSPLHF. The CDR3 bases are TGTGCCTGGAGTGTAGGGGAGCCTAATTCACCCCTCCACTTT.

The chain couples TRBV25-1 to TRBJ2-1; TRBD1 matches 8 bases. Germline V CDR1 and CDR2: MGHDK, SYGVNS. This CDR3 spans 15 amino acids. Trimming at V came to 3 bases and at J to 3 bases, leaving 4 bases not matched to a gene. CDR3 amino acids: CASSDSGGHYNEQFF. Here the CDR3 DNA reads TGTGCCAGCAGTGATTCAGGGGGCCACTACAATGAGCAGTTCTTC.

The V gene is TRBV6-6, the J gene TRBJ2-2, with 8 bases aligning to TRBD1. The germline CDR1 and CDR2 sequences are MNHNY and SVGAGI (reference sequence). J lost 6 bases, V lost 6 bases, and 6 bases had no gene match. CDR3 length: 14 residues. The CDR3 DNA reads as TGTGCCAGCAGCCCGACAGGGGCCGCCGGGGAGCTGTTTTTT. Translating it yields CASSPTGAAGELFF.

V gene TRBV3-1 (or the pseudogene TRBV3-2) combines with J gene TRBJ2-3; 9 bases align to TRBD1. Trimming cost V 1 base and J 1 base; bases outside gene matches: 0. This CDR3 comprises 15 residues. CDR1 is LGHDT and CDR2 is YNNKEL in the germline V gene (reference sequence). As DNA, the CDR3 is TGTGCCAGCAGCCAAGGGACAGGGGGCACAGATACGCAGTATTTT. This encodes CASSQGTGGTDTQYF.

V and J are TRBV6-6 and TRBJ1-5; no clear D. CDR3 length equals 12 residues. Trimming stripped 1 base from V and 7 bases from J, with 5 bases between. CDR1 is MNHNY and CDR2 is SVGAGI in the germline V gene (reference sequence). The CDR3 DNA follows: TGTGCCAGCAGTTACTACGGCCAGCCCCAGCATTTT. Protein product: CASSYYGQPQHF.

The chain carries TRBV12-3 or TRBV12-4 and TRBJ1-5; D unclear. The CDR3 runs to 13 residues. The V end was cut by 5 bases, the J end by 4 bases, with 9 bases between. In nucleotides, the CDR3 is TGTGCCAGCAGTAGCACGGCTAATCAGCCCCAGCATTTT. Residues: CASSSTANQPQHF.

J is TRBJ2-3 and V is TRBV24-1, with D hard to call. V dropped 3 bases and J dropped 3 bases, with 15 bases sitting between them. There are 16 residues in the CDR3. Germline V gene sequence: CDR1 KGHDR, CDR2 SFDVKD. The DNA for the CDR3 is TGTGCCACCAGTGATGGAACCAACCCACCAACAGATACGCAGTATTTT. Residues: CATSDGTNPPTDTQYF.

The V and J genes are TRBV6-5 and TRBJ1-3, with 7 bases fitting TRBD1. Per germline, CDR1 MNHEY and CDR2 SVGAGI. With 6 bases clipped from V and 3 bases from J, the junction kept 5 bases outside the gene matches. The CDR3 covers 14 residues. CDR3 in DNA: TGTGCCAGCAGCCTGGGACAGCTTGGAAACACCATATATTTT. Translation gives CASSLGQLGNTIYF.

The CDR3 is CASISGALMGSPLHF. The DNA of the CDR3 is TGTGCCAGCATCTCAGGTGCCCTGATGGGTTCACCCCTCCACTTT. V is TRBV28 and J is TRBJ1-6; D gene ambiguous. This CDR3 spans 15 amino acids. Trimming stripped 7 bases from V and 9 bases from J, with 19 bases between. Germline V gene data show CDR1 as MDHEN and CDR2 as SYDVKM.

The rearrangement joins TRBV4-1 to TRBJ1-2, with 10 positions matching TRBD1. Per germline, CDR1 MGHRA and CDR2 YSYEKL. V trimming: 3 bases; J trimming: 8 bases; junction bases outside the gene matches: 9. CDR3 size: 15 residues. Here the CDR3 DNA reads TGCGCCAGCAGCCATACCAAGACAGGGGGCCTGGGCTACACCTTC. It is translated as CASSHTKTGGLGYTF.

The V call is TRBV10-3, the J call TRBJ2-2, with 9 nucleotides matching TRBD2. The CDR3 spans 17 residues. J gave up 4 bases and V 6 bases, and 12 bases lay outside the gene matches. Germline CDR1 and CDR2: ENHRY and SYGVKD. In nucleotides, the CDR3 is TGTGCCATCAGAAAAACAGTAGCGGGAGAGGCCACCGGGGAGCTGTTTTTT. Translation gives CAIRKTVAGEATGELFF.

The CDR3 loop reads CASSAGLAGTGELFF. As DNA, the CDR3 is TGTGCCAGCAGCGCCGGACTAGCGGGCACCGGGGAGCTGTTTTTT. The chain carries TRBV5-4 and TRBJ2-2; TRBD2 matches 11 bases. The CDR3 extends over 15 amino acids. Germline V gene sequence: CDR1 SGHNT, CDR2 YYREEE (reference sequence). Germline trimming cut 4 bases from V and 4 bases from J; bases unmatched to any gene: 3. Together with reference TRBV5-4 and TRBJ2-2, the CDR3 gives the full variable domain: ETGVTQSPTHLIKTRGQQVTLRCSSQSGHNTVSWYQQALGQGPQFIFQYYREEENGRGNFPPRFSGLQFPNYSSELNVNALELDDSALYLCASSAGLAGTGELFFGEGSRLTVL.

This chain connects TRBV2 to TRBJ2-2; the D is unclear. V was clipped by 8 bases and J by 1 base, with 14 bases between them. In germline, CDR1 is SNHLY, CDR2 FYNNEI. The CDR3 is 15 amino acids. The chain's CDR3 is CASSLGGWNTGELFF. CDR3 DNA sequence: TGTGCCAGCTCCCTGGGTGGGTGGAACACCGGGGAGCTGTTTTTT. The variable domain in full, with the rest retrieved from reference TRBV2 and TRBJ2-2, is EPEVTQTPSHQVTQMGQEVILRCVPISNHLYFYWYRQILGQKVEFLVSFYNNEISEKSEIFDDQFSVERPDGSNFTLKIRSTKLEDSAMYFCASSLGGWNTGELFFGEGSRLTVL.

This rearrangement joins TRBV28 to TRBJ2-3; 12 bases line up with TRBD2. V shed 10 bases, J shed 8 bases, and the junction held 7 bases outside the gene matches. CDR1 is MDHEN, CDR2 SYDVKM, per germline. This CDR3 comprises 13 residues. The CDR3 nucleotides are TGTGCCACCTCGACTAGCGGGAGAGGTACGCAGTATTTT. Amino acid sequence: CATSTSGRGTQYF. Variable domain in full (rest from reference TRBV28 and TRBJ2-3): DVKVTQSSRYLVKRTGEKVFLECVQDMDHENMFWYRQDPGLGLRLIYFSYDVKMKEKGDIPEGYSVSREKKERFSLILESASTNQTSMYLCATSTSGRGTQYFGPGTRLTVL.

The chain joins TRBV28 to TRBJ2-2; 7 bases match TRBD1. CDR1 MDHEN and CDR2 SYDVKM come from the germline V gene. The CDR3 runs to 15 residues. The junction had 6 bases not matched to a gene; V was cut back by 2 bases and J by 6 bases. Here the CDR3 reads CASSLDRVGAGELFF. The DNA for the CDR3 is TGTGCCAGCAGTTTAGACAGGGTAGGAGCCGGGGAGCTGTTTTTT.

V and J are TRBV5-1 and TRBJ1-1; 8 positions agree with TRBD1. The CDR3 loop spans 14 amino acids. Germline CDR1 and CDR2: SGHRS and YFSETQ. V dropped 4 bases and J dropped 4; count of bases not matched to a gene: 6. The CDR3 DNA reads as TGCGCCAGCAGCCCGCAAACAGGGGGCACTGAAGCTTTCTTT. This sequence encodes CASSPQTGGTEAFF.

The genes are TRBV18 and TRBJ1-1; unclear D gene. Germline loops: CDR1 KGHSH, CDR2 LQKENI. Trimming removed 2 bases from V and 3 bases from J, with 10 bases in between. The CDR3 has 14 amino acids. This CDR3 is CASSPRAIDTEAFF. The CDR3 DNA reads as TGTGCCAGCTCACCAAGAGCCATCGACACTGAAGCTTTCTTT.

This clone was recorded a few times. The chain links TRBV3-1 (or the pseudogene TRBV3-2) to TRBJ2-7, with D possibly being TRBD2 (5 bases). V shed 8 bases and J shed 1 base, with 9 bases lying between them. Germline values: CDR1 LGHDT, CDR2 YNNKEL (reference sequence). The CDR3 loop spans 12 amino acids. Written as DNA, the CDR3 is TGTGCCAGCGGGAGATGGTCCTACGAGCAGTACTTC. It yields the protein CASGRWSYEQYF.

The chain is built from TRBV5-1 and TRBJ2-3; 8 bases align to TRBD2. V lost 4 bases to trimming and J lost 2 bases; unmatched junction nucleotides: 6. The germline V gene has CDR1 SGHRS and CDR2 YFSETQ. The CDR3 sequence is 15 residues long. The CDR3 reads CASSPASGHTDTQYF. The CDR3 DNA follows: TGCGCCAGCAGCCCAGCTAGCGGGCACACAGATACGCAGTATTTT.

The CDR3 loop reads CAMQGQGKNGELFF. DNA for the CDR3: TGTGCCATGCAGGGACAGGGGAAAAACGGGGAGCTGTTTTTT. The chain combines TRBV28 with TRBJ2-2; 10 nucleotides agree with TRBD1. Trimming took 10 bases from V and 7 from J; bases not matched to a gene: 9. This CDR3 spans 14 amino acids. The germline V gene encodes CDR1 MDHEN and CDR2 SYDVKM. Full variable domain (rest looked up from reference TRBV28 and TRBJ2-2): DVKVTQSSRYLVKRTGEKVFLECVQDMDHENMFWYRQDPGLGLRLIYFSYDVKMKEKGDIPEGYSVSREKKERFSLILESASTNQTSMYLCAMQGQGKNGELFFGEGSRLTVL.

This chain links TRBV29-1 with TRBJ1-1, with D tentatively TRBD1 (5 bases). CDR3 size: 13 residues. Trimming pared 4 bases from V and 2 bases from J, leaving 11 bases between. The germline V gene has CDR1 SQVTM and CDR2 ANQGSEA. The CDR3 loop is CSVVGDPNTEAFF. The CDR3 region has the DNA TGCAGCGTTGTGGGGGACCCAAACACTGAAGCTTTCTTT.

CDR3 sequence: CASSLRQRPYMNTEAFF. The DNA for the CDR3 is TGCGCCAGCAGCTTGAGGCAGAGACCTTACATGAACACTGAAGCTTTCTTT. The J gene is TRBJ1-1, the V gene TRBV5-1, with D hard to call. Germline CDR1 reads SGHRS; CDR2 reads YFSETQ. The CDR3 extends over 17 amino acids. V was shortened by 1 base and J by 0 bases, with 16 bases between the two germline ends. Complete variable domain (other parts from reference TRBV5-1 and TRBJ1-1): KAGVTQTPRYLIKTRGQQVTLSCSPISGHRSVSWYQQTPGQGLQFLFEYFSETQRNKGNFPGRFSGRQFSNSRSEMNVSTLELGDSALYLCASSLRQRPYMNTEAFFGQGTRLTVV.

V gene TRBV20-1 combines with J gene TRBJ1-4; no clear D. The CDR3 loop spans 11 amino acids. Trimming removed 4 bases at V and 4 bases at J, with 4 bases between. The germline gives CDR1 DFQATT, CDR2 SNEGSKA (reference sequence). CDR3 in amino acids: CSATGNEKLFF. The CDR3 DNA sequence: TGCAGTGCTACGGGTAATGAAAAACTGTTTTTT.